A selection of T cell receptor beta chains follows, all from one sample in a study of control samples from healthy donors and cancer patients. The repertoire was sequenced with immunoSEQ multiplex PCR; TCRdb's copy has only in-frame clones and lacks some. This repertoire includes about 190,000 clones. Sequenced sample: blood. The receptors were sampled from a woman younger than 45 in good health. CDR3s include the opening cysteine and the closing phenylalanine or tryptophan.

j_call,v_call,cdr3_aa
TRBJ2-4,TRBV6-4,CASSEKTGTSIQYF
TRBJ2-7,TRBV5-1,CASSPRRDREYEQYF
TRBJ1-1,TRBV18,CASSPQGERTEAFF
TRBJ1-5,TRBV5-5,CASSLYRTGRRGHF
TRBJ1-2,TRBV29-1,CSVVTGDDYGYTF
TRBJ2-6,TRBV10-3,CAISERGASSGANVLTF
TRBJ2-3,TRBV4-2,CASSQDGERGGFGDTQYF
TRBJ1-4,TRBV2,CASSYSTGREKLFF
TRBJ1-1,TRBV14,CASSILLGHGNTEAFF
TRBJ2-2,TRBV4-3,CASSKRSLAGSTGELFF
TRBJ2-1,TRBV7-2,CASSLDGGGLNEQFF
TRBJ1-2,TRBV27,CASSSPLLRTPLAEGYTF
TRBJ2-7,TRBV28,CATRTGLPTYEQYF
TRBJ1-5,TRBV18,CASSPVPYSNQPQHF
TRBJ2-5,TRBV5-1,CASSLQETQYF
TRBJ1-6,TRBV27,CASSFSGNSPLHF
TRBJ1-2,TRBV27,CASSLFWGRGYTF
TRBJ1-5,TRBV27,CASSLTGGNNQPQHF
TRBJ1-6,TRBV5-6,CASSSQSPDSQNSPLHF
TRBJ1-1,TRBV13,CASRKFSGDTEAFF
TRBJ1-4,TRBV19,CASSIRGEKLFF
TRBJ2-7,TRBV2,CASHSRFYEQYF
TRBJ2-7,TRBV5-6,CASSLSPYEQYF
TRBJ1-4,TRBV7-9,CASSLQGRGKLFF
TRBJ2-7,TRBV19,CASSPSLGSEQYF
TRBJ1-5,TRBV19,CASSLWTGYQPQHF
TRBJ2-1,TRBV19,CASSIMTGTYNEQFF
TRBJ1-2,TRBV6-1,CASRETSTGPNYGYTF
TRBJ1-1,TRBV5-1,CASSHGYGGENTEAFF
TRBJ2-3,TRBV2,CASSELTLRVSTDTQYF
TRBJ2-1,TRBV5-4,CASNRTSRWFF
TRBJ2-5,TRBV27,CASSLFPGLAGGSEYF
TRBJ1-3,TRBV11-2,CASSLPGQTTSGNTIYF
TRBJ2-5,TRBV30,CAWRGLAKETQYF
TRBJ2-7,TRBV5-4,CASSPTSGTYEQYF
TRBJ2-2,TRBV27,CASSLTTSGPTGELFF
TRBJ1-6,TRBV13,CASSSGDRSNSPLHF
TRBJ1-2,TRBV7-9,CASSLPQDRVTNYGYTF
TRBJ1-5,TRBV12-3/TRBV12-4,CASSPGQDQPQHF
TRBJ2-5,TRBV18,CASSPRATSKETQYF
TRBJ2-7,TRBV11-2,CASSLDLSSYEQYF
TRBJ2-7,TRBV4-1,CASSQEQGLYEQYF
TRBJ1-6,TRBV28,CASSLGSRSPLHF
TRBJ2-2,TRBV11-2,CASSLVTGGTGELFF
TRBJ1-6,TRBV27,CASSLSLRGSFTYNSPLHF
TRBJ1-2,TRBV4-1,CASSQDNGAGYTF
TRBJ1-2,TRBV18,CASSPRQGEGYTF
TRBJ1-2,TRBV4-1,CASSRGGTSLGYGYTF
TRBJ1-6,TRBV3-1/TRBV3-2,CASSQDPVNSPLHF
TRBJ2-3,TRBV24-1,CATSGSFVTDTQYF
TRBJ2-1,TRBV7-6,CASSLEGRAGDNEQFF
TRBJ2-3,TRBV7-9,CASGALGVTPGSDTQYF
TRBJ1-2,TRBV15,CATSRDRDDRGKNGYTF
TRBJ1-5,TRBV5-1,CASSLTGTGYQPQHF